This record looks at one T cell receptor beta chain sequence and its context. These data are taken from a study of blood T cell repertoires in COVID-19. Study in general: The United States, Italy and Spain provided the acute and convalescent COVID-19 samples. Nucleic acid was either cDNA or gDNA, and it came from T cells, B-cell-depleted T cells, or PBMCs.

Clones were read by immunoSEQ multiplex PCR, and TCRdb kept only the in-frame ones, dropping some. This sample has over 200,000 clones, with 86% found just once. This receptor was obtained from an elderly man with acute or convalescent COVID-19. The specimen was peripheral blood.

This CDR3 is CASSVDVPSNTDTQYF. CDR3 nucleotide sequence: TGTGCCAGCAGCGTAGATGTCCCTAGTAACACAGATACGCAGTATTTT. The V and J genes are TRBV9 and TRBJ2-3; D not resolved. Trimming stripped 0 bases from V and 2 bases from J, with 13 bases between. CDR1 and CDR2 from the germline V gene are SGDLS and YYNGEE. The CDR3 loop spans 16 amino acids.